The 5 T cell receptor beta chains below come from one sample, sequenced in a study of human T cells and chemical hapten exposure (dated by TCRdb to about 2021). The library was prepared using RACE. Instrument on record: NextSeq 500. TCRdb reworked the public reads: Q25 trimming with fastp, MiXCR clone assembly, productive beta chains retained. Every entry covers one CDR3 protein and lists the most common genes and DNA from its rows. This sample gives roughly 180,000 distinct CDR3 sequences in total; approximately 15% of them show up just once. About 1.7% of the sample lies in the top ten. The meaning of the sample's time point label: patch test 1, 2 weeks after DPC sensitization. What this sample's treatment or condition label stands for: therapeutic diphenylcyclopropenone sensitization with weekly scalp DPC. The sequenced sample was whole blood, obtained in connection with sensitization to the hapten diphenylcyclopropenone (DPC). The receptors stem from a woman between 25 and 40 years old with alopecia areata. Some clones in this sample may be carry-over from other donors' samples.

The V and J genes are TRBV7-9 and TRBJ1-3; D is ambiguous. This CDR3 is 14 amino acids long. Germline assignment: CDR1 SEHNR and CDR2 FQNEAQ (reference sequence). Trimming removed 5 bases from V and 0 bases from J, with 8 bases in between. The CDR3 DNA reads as TGTGCCAGCAGCCGAACGGTCTCTGGAAACACCATATATTTT. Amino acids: CASSRTVSGNTIYF.

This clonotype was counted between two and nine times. In DNA form, the CDR3 reads TGCAGCCTGGCCTCACCGAGCGGCTACACCTTC. Residues: CSLASPSGYTF. The rearrangement uses TRBV20-1 and TRBJ1-2, with D unresolved. The CDR3 is 11 residues long. Per germline, CDR1 DFQATT and CDR2 SNEGSKA (reference sequence).

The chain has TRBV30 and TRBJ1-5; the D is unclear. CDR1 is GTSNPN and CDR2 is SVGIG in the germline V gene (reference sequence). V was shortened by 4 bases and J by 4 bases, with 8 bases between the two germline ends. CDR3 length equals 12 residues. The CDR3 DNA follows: TGTGCCTGGATGGGCGATAATCAGCCCCAGCATTTT. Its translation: CAWMGDNQPQHF.

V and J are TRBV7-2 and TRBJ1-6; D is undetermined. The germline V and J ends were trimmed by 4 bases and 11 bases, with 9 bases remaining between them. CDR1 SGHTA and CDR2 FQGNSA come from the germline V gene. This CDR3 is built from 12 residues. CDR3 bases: TGTGCCAGCAGCTCACGAATTACACCCCTCCACTTT. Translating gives CASSSRITPLHF.

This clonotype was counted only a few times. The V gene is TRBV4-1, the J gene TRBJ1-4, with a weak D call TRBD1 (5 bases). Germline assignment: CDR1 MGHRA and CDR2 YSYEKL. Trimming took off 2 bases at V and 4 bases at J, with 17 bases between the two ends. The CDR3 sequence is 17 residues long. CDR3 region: CASSQTPTDFLNEKLFF. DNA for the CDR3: TGCGCCAGCAGCCAAACTCCGACAGATTTTCTTAATGAAAAACTGTTTTTT.